Detailed here is one TCR beta chain. The CDR3 length is 16 residues. The germline V gene has CDR1 SGHTA and CDR2 FQGNSA. Trimming cost V 5 bases and J 2 bases; bases outside gene matches: 8. These data are taken from a study of long-term antiretroviral therapy in people with HIV. Survey-level immunoSEQ v3.0 assays were run. TCRdb's table, derived via immunoSEQ multiplex PCR, lists solely in-frame clones and lacks some. The sample records about 22,000 clones, 88% being singletons. The V call is TRBV7-2, the J call TRBJ1-5; 8 bases align to TRBD1. The starting material was unsorted PBMCs, obtained 0.6 years after starting antiretroviral therapy. The sequence was obtained from a man in his 60s with HIV. CDR3 loop: CASSTSDRGGNQPQHF. DNA of the CDR3: TGTGCCAGCAGCACATCCGACAGGGGCGGCAATCAGCCCCAGCATTTT.